A single sample gave rise to the 21 T cell receptor beta chains below, sequenced in a study of radiation and T cells in renal cell carcinoma. Sample time point: blood 4 weeks post-SBRT, at nephrectomy. Treatment given: 15 Gy SBRT to primary tumor, nephrectomy 4 weeks later. TCRdb's table, derived via immunoSEQ multiplex PCR, lists solely in-frame clones and lacks some. The sample carries approximately 92,000 clones, roughly 80% recorded once. Material: blood, obtained from a patient whose treatment included radiotherapy and nephrectomy. The receptors derive from a man in his fifties with renal cell carcinoma.

The rearrangement uses TRBV19 and TRBJ2-2; 8 positions match TRBD2. The CDR3 has 14 amino acids. V lost 10 bases and J lost 1; bases outside the gene matches: 5. Germline assignment: CDR1 LNHDA and CDR2 SQIVND (reference sequence). The CDR3 loop is CATGRGVNTGELFF. CDR3 bases: TGTGCCACCGGGCGGGGGGTGAACACCGGGGAGCTGTTTTTT.

The V gene is TRBV29-1, the J gene TRBJ1-1; a possible D gene is TRBD1 (6 bases). The germline V and J ends were trimmed by 4 bases and 0 bases, with 15 bases remaining between them. Germline CDR1 is SQVTM and CDR2 is ANQGSEA. The CDR3 has 15 residues. The CDR3 protein is CSVGNGGHMNTEAFF. The DNA of the CDR3 is TGCAGCGTTGGGAACGGGGGACACATGAACACTGAAGCTTTCTTT. Variable domain in full (rest from reference TRBV29-1 and TRBJ1-1): SAVISQKPSRDICQRGTSLTIQCQVDSQVTMMFWYRQQPGQSLTLIATANQGSEATYESGFVIDKFPISRPNLTFSTLTVSNMSPEDSSIYLCSVGNGGHMNTEAFFGQGTRLTVV.

The V gene is TRBV19, the J gene TRBJ2-7; 12 bases map to TRBD1. The CDR3 has 15 residues. Germline V lookup: CDR1 LNHDA, CDR2 SQIVND (reference sequence). V dropped 2 bases and J dropped 6; count of bases not matched to a gene: 5. The CDR3 region has the DNA TGTGCCAGTAGTATAAGGGGACAGGGGGCCTTCGAGCAGTACTTC. Translation: CASSIRGQGAFEQYF.

DNA of the CDR3: TGTGCCAGCAGTTCCCCCGGGACAGGAATTAGGCCCCAGCATTTT. Translating it yields CASSSPGTGIRPQHF. J is TRBJ1-5 and V is TRBV6-6, with TRBD1 matching 8 bases. After removal of 4 bases from V and 9 bases from J, the junction contained 11 bases not matched to a gene. The CDR3 runs 15 residues. CDR1 and CDR2 from the germline V gene are MNHNY and SVGAGI (reference sequence).

A single count supports this clone. The V and J genes are TRBV7-6 and TRBJ1-5; D remains ambiguous. This CDR3 is built from 16 residues. Germline V gives CDR1 SGHVS, CDR2 FNYEAQ. The ends were cut back, 5 bases at V and 0 bases at J, with 14 bases in the middle. The chain's CDR3 is CASSPKVLNSNQPQHF. In DNA, the CDR3 is TGTGCCAGCAGCCCAAAAGTACTAAATAGCAATCAGCCCCAGCATTTT.

This rearrangement joins TRBV6-1 to TRBJ2-7; D gene uncertain. The germline V gene encodes CDR1 MNHNS and CDR2 SASEGT. CDR3 length: 14 amino acids. Trimming left V 0 bases short and J 3 bases short, with 9 bases between. The CDR3 region is CASSEAGGNYEQYF. As DNA, the CDR3 is TGTGCCAGCAGTGAAGCGGGCGGTAACTACGAGCAGTACTTC.

This clone was recorded many times. The V and J genes are TRBV4-2 and TRBJ1-1, with 7 nucleotides matching TRBD1. V gave up 4 bases and J gave up 5 bases; unmatched junction bases: 13. CDR1 is LGHNA, CDR2 YNFKEQ, per germline. The CDR3 runs 16 residues. The CDR3 coding sequence is TGTGCCAGCAGCCCCATTTATAGACAGGGTCAAACTGAAGCTTTCTTT. Translated, it gives CASSPIYRQGQTEAFF.

This clone was counted a single time. The V call is TRBV28, the J call TRBJ2-7; no definite D call. The germline V gene encodes CDR1 MDHEN and CDR2 SYDVKM. The V gene lost 8 bases and the J gene lost 2 bases, with 13 bases spanning the gap. This CDR3 is 13 amino acids long. The CDR3 DNA sequence: TGTGCCAGCCACGGGCCTGGGACCTACGAGCAGTACTTC. This translates into CASHGPGTYEQYF.

J is TRBJ2-3 and V is TRBV9; D perhaps matches TRBD2 (5 bases). This CDR3 region has 12 residues. Germline CDR1 SGDLS, CDR2 YYNGEE. V was trimmed by 3 bases and J by 6 bases, leaving 8 bases between them. The CDR3 protein is CASSGTWDTQYF. CDR3 DNA sequence: TGTGCCAGCAGCGGGACTTGGGATACGCAGTATTTT.

The gene calls are TRBV4-2 and TRBJ2-2, with D possibly being TRBD1 or TRBD2 (5 bases each). This CDR3 has 17 amino acids. The germline V and J ends were trimmed by 0 bases and 1 base, with 12 bases remaining between them. Germline V gene lookup returns CDR1 LGHNA and CDR2 YNFKEQ. The CDR3 nucleotides are TGTGCCAGCAGCCAAGAGAGGGGCAAACGGAACACCGGGGAGCTGTTTTTT. Translated, it gives CASSQERGKRNTGELFF.

This chain connects TRBV6-5 to TRBJ2-3, with TRBD2 matching 7 bases. This CDR3 has 12 residues. The germline V gene has CDR1 MNHEY and CDR2 SVGAGI. V dropped 5 bases and J dropped 8; count of bases not matched to a gene: 4. The CDR3 loop is CASSPSGVTQYF. The CDR3 nucleotides are TGTGCCAGCAGTCCTAGCGGAGTTACGCAGTATTTT.

The V call is TRBV25-1, the J call TRBJ2-7, with D possibly matching TRBD2 (6 bases). Between the trimmed V and J ends, which lost 5 bases and 1 base, there was a span of 15 bases. This CDR3 has 15 amino acids. Germline CDR1 and CDR2: MGHDK and SYGVNS. The DNA of the CDR3 is TGTGCCAGCAGTAACCGAATAGCGGATTCCTACGAGCAGTACTTC. It is translated as CASSNRIADSYEQYF.

As to this clone: The sample has other DNA sequences that encode this CDR3 too. This chain uses TRBV29-1 with TRBJ1-2; TRBD1 might be the D (5 bases). CDR1 SQVTM and CDR2 ANQGSEA come from the germline V gene. This CDR3 comprises 17 residues. Trimming removed 6 bases at V and 8 bases at J, with 31 bases between. CDR3 sequence reads: CSVGRGGAKLSYRGYTF. CDR3 coding DNA: TGCAGCGTCGGCCGGGGTGGGGCGAAGCTCAGCTACCGGGGCTACACCTTC.

This clone was observed a single time. CDR3 amino acids: CASSVAGQGAGEQFF. CDR3 nucleotides: TGTGCCAGCAGCGTAGCTGGTCAGGGGGCGGGTGAGCAGTTCTTC. The chain is built from TRBV9 and TRBJ2-1, with 8 bases matching TRBD1. With V trimmed by 0 bases and J by 9 bases, 8 bases remained unmatched. Looked up from germline, CDR1 is SGDLS and CDR2 is YYNGEE. The CDR3 consists of 15 residues.

This sequence joins TRBV28 and TRBJ2-4; D not resolved. The ends were cut back, 2 bases at V and 6 bases at J, with 17 bases in the middle. The germline gives CDR1 MDHEN, CDR2 SYDVKM. The CDR3 consists of 16 residues. DNA for the CDR3: TGTGCCAGCAGTTTAAGAGACCGGGCCCAAATAAACATTCAGTACTTC. This sequence encodes CASSLRDRAQINIQYF. Full variable domain (remainder filled in from reference TRBV28 and TRBJ2-4): DVKVTQSSRYLVKRTGEKVFLECVQDMDHENMFWYRQDPGLGLRLIYFSYDVKMKEKGDIPEGYSVSREKKERFSLILESASTNQTSMYLCASSLRDRAQINIQYFGAGTRLSVL.

This sequence joins TRBV6-6 and TRBJ1-6, with D perhaps TRBD1 (6 bases). Between the trimmed V and J ends, which lost 10 bases and 6 bases, there was a span of 22 bases. The germline CDR1 and CDR2 sequences are MNHNY and SVGAGI (reference sequence). This CDR3 region has 16 residues. The chain's CDR3 is CATQGGAHRGNSPLHF. In DNA form, the CDR3 reads TGTGCCACCCAAGGGGGGGCGCACCGTGGTAATTCACCCCTCCACTTT.

The CDR3 here is CASSMTGRSYEQYF. The CDR3 DNA sequence: TGTGCCAGTAGTATGACAGGAAGGTCCTACGAGCAGTACTTC. The rearrangement links TRBV19 to TRBJ2-7, with D possibly matching TRBD1 (6 bases). V lost 3 bases and J 1 base, leaving 10 bases between the germline ends. The CDR3 covers 14 residues. Germline CDR1 is LNHDA and CDR2 is SQIVND (reference sequence).

J is TRBJ1-1 and V is TRBV7-9, with a weak D call TRBD1 (6 bases). The CDR3 is made up of 16 amino acids. Germline V CDR1 and CDR2: SEHNR, FQNEAQ (reference sequence). Between the trimmed V and J ends, which lost 7 bases and 4 bases, there was a span of 22 bases. The CDR3 nucleotides are TGTGCCAGCAACCCCCGTAAACGGGGGCTGGGCACTGAAGCTTTCTTT. Its translation is CASNPRKRGLGTEAFF.

The chain recombines TRBV27 with TRBJ1-1, with 8 bases that match TRBD1. CDR3 size: 14 residues. The V gene's germline CDR1 is MNHEY and CDR2 SMNVEV (reference sequence). The ends lost 4 bases at V and 4 bases at J; junction bases unmatched: 5. The CDR3 reads CASSSKQGVTEAFF. The CDR3, as DNA: TGTGCCAGCAGTTCCAAACAGGGGGTCACTGAAGCTTTCTTT.

This chain connects TRBV6-1 to TRBJ1-3, with D tentatively TRBD1 (5 bases). Trimming removed 1 base at V and 2 bases at J, with 9 bases between. The CDR3 is made up of 15 amino acids. Per the germline V gene, CDR1 is MNHNS and CDR2 is SASEGT. The CDR3 sequence: CASSEGYRPGNTIYF. The CDR3 DNA sequence: TGTGCCAGCAGTGAAGGTTACAGGCCTGGAAACACCATATATTTT.

The rearrangement uses TRBV5-4 and TRBJ2-5, with 14 bases that match TRBD2. This CDR3 contains 16 residues. CDR1 is SGHNT, CDR2 YYREEE, per germline (reference sequence). Trimming at V came to 4 bases and at J to 4 bases, leaving 6 bases not matched to a gene. CDR3 sequence: CASSPPTSGGGETQYF. CDR3 sequence (DNA): TGTGCCAGCAGCCCGCCGACTAGCGGGGGGGGAGAGACCCAGTACTTC.